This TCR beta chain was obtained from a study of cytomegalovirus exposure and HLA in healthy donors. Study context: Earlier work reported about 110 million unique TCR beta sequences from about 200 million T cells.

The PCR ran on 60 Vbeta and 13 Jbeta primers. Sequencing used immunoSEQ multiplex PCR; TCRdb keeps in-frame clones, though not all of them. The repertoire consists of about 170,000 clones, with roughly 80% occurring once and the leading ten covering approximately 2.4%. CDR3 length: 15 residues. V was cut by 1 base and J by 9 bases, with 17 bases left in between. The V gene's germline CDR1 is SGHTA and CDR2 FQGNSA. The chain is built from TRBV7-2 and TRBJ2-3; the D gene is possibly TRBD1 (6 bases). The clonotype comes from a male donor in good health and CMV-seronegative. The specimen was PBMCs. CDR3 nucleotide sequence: TGTGCCAGCAGCTTAGAGAACAGGGTGGCAAAAACGCAGTATTTT. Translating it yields CASSLENRVAKTQYF.